Given below is one T cell receptor (beta chain) in context. Its target is unknown. The assay was immunoSEQ multiplex PCR, and TCRdb's table has in-frame clones only and misses some. The data contain roughly 30,000 clones, almost 85% of them singletons. This entry is derived from a study of OX40 agonist ivuxolimab in advanced cancers. Collection of blood occurred at baseline, at cycle 4 day 1, and at cycle 7 day 1. The V end lost 4 bases, the J end lost 8 bases, and 18 bases lay between the germline ends. The CDR3 has 15 residues. The V gene's germline CDR1 is SGHTS and CDR2 YDEGEE. General study findings and limits: Average numbers of expanded clones were greater in CD8+ T cells than in CD4+. Low normalized T-cell clonal expansion was additionally recorded for some nonresponders. Circulating CD4+ and CD8+ T cells showed clonal expansion by week 6 at 0.1 to 3.0 mg/kg.

This TCR came from an adult with an advanced solid tumor such as melanoma, head and neck, liver or kidney cancer. The V gene is TRBV5-8, the J gene TRBJ1-4, with D hard to call. The material sequenced was CD4+ or CD8+ T cells sorted from blood, taken in a trial of the OX40 agonist ivuxolimab. Here the CDR3 DNA reads TGTGCCAGCAGCCCGGACGGGTCCGGGAAGGAAAAACTGTTTTTT. Translation gives CASSPDGSGKEKLFF.